Shown below are 3 T cell receptor beta chains from a single sample sequenced in a study of cytomegalovirus exposure and HLA in healthy donors. The PCR used 60 Vbeta and 13 Jbeta primers. Profiling relied on immunoSEQ multiplex PCR, and the TCRdb table lists in-frame clones only, not all of them. The sample lists about 200,000 clones, around 80% occurring once. Sequenced material: PBMCs. All receptors derive from a man aged 25 to 40 in good health and CMV-seronegative.

J is TRBJ1-2 and V is TRBV2; 8 positions agree with TRBD1. This CDR3 is built from 14 residues. Trimming at V came to 8 bases and at J to 6 bases, leaving 11 bases not matched to a gene. The germline V gene encodes CDR1 SNHLY and CDR2 FYNNEI. The CDR3 region is CASEAPGGRDGYTF. In DNA, the CDR3 is TGTGCCAGCGAGGCCCCAGGGGGCAGGGATGGCTACACCTTC. The variable domain in full, with the rest retrieved from reference TRBV2 and TRBJ1-2, is EPEVTQTPSHQVTQMGQEVILRCVPISNHLYFYWYRQILGQKVEFLVSFYNNEISEKSEIFDDQFSVERPDGSNFTLKIRSTKLEDSAMYFCASEAPGGRDGYTFGSGTRLTVV.

V usage is TRBV6-1 and J usage is TRBJ2-3; 7 nucleotides agree with TRBD1. Looked up from germline, CDR1 is MNHNS and CDR2 is SASEGT. The J segment lost 6 bases and the V segment lost 7 bases, leaving 4 bases of the junction unmatched. This CDR3 is built from 12 residues. The CDR3 sequence: CASTVQGDTQYF. The DNA for the CDR3 is TGTGCCAGCACCGTACAGGGGGATACGCAGTATTTT.

The chain employs TRBV9 and TRBJ2-5; D possibly corresponds to TRBD1 (5 bases). CDR1 SGDLS and CDR2 YYNGEE come from the germline V gene. The CDR3 length is 17 residues. V was cut by 0 bases and J by 1 base, with 16 bases left in between. The CDR3: CASSVGSAGLIQETQYF. CDR3 nucleotides: TGTGCCAGCAGCGTAGGGTCAGCAGGGTTGATCCAAGAGACCCAGTACTTC.